Listed below are T cell receptor beta chains from one sample, sequenced in a study of blood T cells in healthy people across ages. Each CDR3 protein gets one entry after TCRdb re-called the 5' RACE reads with MiXCR. The sample includes roughly 730,000 distinct CDR3 sequences, approximately 60% of them seen just once. The specimen was blood. The receptors originated from a man between 35 and 55 years old in good health. Both conserved end residues are trimmed from each CDR3.

v_gene	j_gene	CDR3aa
TRBV4-3	TRBJ2-7	ASSQAGVGSYEQY
TRBV20-1	.	SAYRRGETQY
TRBV27	TRBJ2-5	ASSLSRLAETQY
TRBV21-1	TRBJ2-6	ASTKAVRGHGANVLT
TRBV29-1	TRBJ2-1	SVGTSGGNEQF
TRBV19	TRBJ2-2	ASSITGDTGELF
TRBV12-3/TRBV12-4	TRBJ1-1	ASSFNGVATEAF
TRBV7-9	TRBJ2-5	ASSLGGLAGEETQY
TRBV9	TRBJ2-1	ASSAGTRGYNEQF
TRBV12-3/TRBV12-4	TRBJ1-2	ASSLSRQDSNYGYT
TRBV12-3/TRBV12-4	TRBJ1-2	ASSFARGSVYGYT
TRBV7-9	TRBJ1-1	ASSFSSFEAF
TRBV7-8	TRBJ2-3	ASSPASGRNTQY
TRBV6-5	TRBJ1-1	ASSYSTGLNTEAF
TRBV6-2/TRBV6-3	TRBJ2-7	ASSRQQSSYEQY
TRBV4-2	TRBJ2-5	ASSQGWGGAGETQY
TRBV29-1	TRBJ2-6	SALQRGDNSGANVLT
TRBV6-2/TRBV6-3	TRBJ2-7	ASSYAWANEQY
TRBV27	TRBJ1-2	ASRRPRPPGGTRNLYGYT
TRBV6-2/TRBV6-3	TRBJ1-6	ASKTGSSPLH
TRBV9	TRBJ2-1	ASSASSGSYNEQF